The TCR beta chain under discussion was sequenced for a study of CD8 T cells in ankylosing spondylitis (dated by TCRdb to 2017 to 2019). General notes on the study: T cell receptor beta repertoires were profiled in healthy donors and ankylosing spondylitis patients so that disease-linked TCR variants could be found. The full study cohort was made up of about 25 ankylosing spondylitis patients and roughly 98 healthy donors. Peripheral blood was sampled, and synovial fluid was additionally collected from ankylosing spondylitis patients. The full study reports these points: Significant enrichment of the disease-linked clones was reported in matched synovial fluid samples from ankylosing spondylitis patients. In peripheral blood, the disease-linked clones were found at relatively low frequencies and had a CD8+ phenotype. Blood from ankylosing spondylitis patients appeared to be characterized by a TCR beta motif composed of roughly 8 highly homologous amino acid variants. Some motif variants were previously reported in synovial fluid and blood of reactive arthritis patients, suggesting common disease-initiation mechanisms.

Sequencing used an Illumina HiSeq 2500. Quantitative 5'-RACE with molecular barcodes was the method used to prepare the TCR beta libraries. Under the source paper's analysis protocol: To identify disease-linked TCR variants, a new computational method was used, one built on a probabilistic model of VDJ rearrangement. TCRdb applied fastp at Q25 and MiXCR to the public reads, then kept only in-frame beta chains. Records with the same CDR3 protein are collapsed into one entry carrying the most frequent genes and DNA. For this entry, the V and J calls and clone size follow TCRdb and not the study's own pipeline. This sample holds approximately 290,000 distinct CDR3 sequences; less than 25% were observed only once. The top ten hold about 3.5% of the sample. This clonotype was counted a few times. Its antigen specificity is not known. Within one base of it there is no much larger clone, and no base qualities were kept.

Cut back by 0 bases and 7 bases, the V and J ends lie 11 bases apart. CDR1 and CDR2 (SGHTA, FQGNSA) derive from the germline V gene. From cysteine to phenylalanine, the CDR3 is 14 amino acids long. The read is trimmed to its CDR3 DNA, 42 bases read in frame from base 1. The clonotype was recovered from a female donor with ankylosing spondylitis or in good health (not recorded which). The sequence is built from TRBV7-2 and TRBJ2-3, with a tentative D gene TRBD1 over 5 matching bases. Specimen: blood, either unsorted or a sorted T cell fraction (not recorded which). The DNA sequence follows: TGTGCCAGCAGCTTAGCTGGACAATTCAATACGCAGTATTTT. Translated, this is CASSLAGQFNTQYF.